Presented here are 3 T cell receptor beta chains from one specimen sequenced in a study of early T cells in non-severe SARS-CoV-2 infection. TCRdb called the 5' RACE reads again in MiXCR, with one record for every CDR3 protein. The table shows around 70,000 distinct CDR3 sequences, with about a tenth occurring only once. What was sequenced was whole blood. The receptor source for this set is an adult who was a healthcare worker with PCR-confirmed SARS-CoV-2 infection or an uninfected control (not recorded which).

A few counts support this clonotype. The chain is built from TRBV4-1 and TRBJ2-2; weak D call: TRBD2 (6 bases). Germline V gives CDR1 MGHRA, CDR2 YSYEKL. This CDR3 is 17 amino acids long. The V and J ends lost 0 bases and 1 base respectively, with 12 bases between them. CDR3 residues: CASSQESSVLNTGELFF. In DNA, the CDR3 is TGCGCCAGCAGCCAAGAGTCTAGCGTGCTGAACACCGGGGAGCTGTTTTTT.

This clonotype was found many times. This chain joins TRBV12-3 or TRBV12-4 and TRBJ2-7; possibly TRBD2 for D (6 bases). The CDR3 has 14 amino acids. Trimming took off 4 bases at V and 0 bases at J, with 10 bases between the two ends. DNA for the CDR3: TGTGCCAGCAGTTCGACCGGGAGCTCCTACGAGCAGTACTTC. It translates to CASSSTGSSYEQYF.

Only a few counts were recorded for this clonotype. The rearrangement uses TRBV7-9 and TRBJ2-2; D not certain. Germline-derived CDR1 and CDR2 are SEHNR and FQNEAQ (reference sequence). Between the trimmed V and J ends, which lost 2 bases and 0 bases, there was a span of 4 bases. The CDR3 totals 14 residues. CDR3 DNA: TGTGCCAGCAGCTTAATGGCGAACACCGGGGAGCTGTTTTTT. It codes for CASSLMANTGELFF.